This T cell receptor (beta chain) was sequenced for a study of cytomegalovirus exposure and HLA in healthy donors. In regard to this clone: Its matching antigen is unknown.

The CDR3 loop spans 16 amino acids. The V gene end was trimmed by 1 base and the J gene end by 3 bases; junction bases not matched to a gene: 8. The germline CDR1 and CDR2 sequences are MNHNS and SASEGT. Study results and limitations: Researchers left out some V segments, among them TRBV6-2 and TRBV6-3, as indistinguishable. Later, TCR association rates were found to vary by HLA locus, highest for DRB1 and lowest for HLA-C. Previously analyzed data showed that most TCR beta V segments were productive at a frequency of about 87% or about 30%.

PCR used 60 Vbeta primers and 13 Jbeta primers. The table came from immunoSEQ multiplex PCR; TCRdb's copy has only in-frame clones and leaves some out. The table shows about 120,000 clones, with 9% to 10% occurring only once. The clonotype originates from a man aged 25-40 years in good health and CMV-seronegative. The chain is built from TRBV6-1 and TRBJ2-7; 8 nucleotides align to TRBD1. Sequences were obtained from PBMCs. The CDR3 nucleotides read TGTGCCAGCAGTGAAGTAGCCGGGACAGGAATCTACGAGCAGTACTTC. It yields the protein CASSEVAGTGIYEQYF.